The clone carrying this T cell receptor beta chain was detected ten times or more. Trimming removed 5 bases at V and 9 bases at J, with 11 bases between. This CDR3 has 11 residues. TCRdb recomputed calls from the RT-PCR reads with MiXCR, one row per CDR3 protein. The sample lists about 680,000 distinct CDR3 sequences, 13% to 15% occurring once. Sequencing used memory CD4+ T cells from blood. The chain is built from TRBV12-3 or TRBV12-4 and TRBJ2-7; D unclear. This TCR derives from a female donor in good health, serving as a healthy control. The CDR3 DNA is TGTGCCAGCAGTACGGGTGGCGTGCAGTACTTC. Protein: CASSTGGVQYF.